The clone carrying this T cell receptor (beta chain) has only a few counts. Antigen specificity is unknown. This CDR3 region has 15 residues. CDR1 is SGDLS, CDR2 YYNGEE, per germline. V was shortened by 5 bases and J by 0 bases, with 11 bases between the two germline ends. Ligated cDNA underwent four rounds of PCR with nested alpha and beta constant region primers and SP2. Alpha and beta constant region primers primed reverse transcription for blood and skin samples. MiXCR, applied by TCRdb to the 5' RACE reads, yields one record per CDR3 protein. The sample has about 48,000 distinct CDR3 sequences, 4% to 5% seen once. This specimen comes from a study of naive and memory T cell subsets. The library had UMIs added by 3' ligation of an oligonucleotide to TCR cDNA. Adult healthy volunteers gave 2.5 ml peripheral blood for whole-blood RNA. Study findings and constraints: Potentially, T cell activation and differentiation skew this RNA-based measurement.

The clonotype originates from a female donor in good health. The V and J genes are TRBV9 and TRBJ2-2; D not resolved. CDR3 protein: CASSVLGPNTGELFF. The CDR3 nucleotides are TGTGCCAGCAGTGTATTAGGGCCGAACACCGGGGAGCTGTTTTTT.